This T cell receptor (beta chain) was found in a study of response to subunit inactivated influenza vaccine. Broader study findings: Each seasonal influenza vaccination recruits few new T cells, the authors suggested.

One entry per CDR3 protein results from TCRdb running MiXCR on the RT-PCR reads. This table holds 400,000 to 550,000 distinct CDR3 sequences, 25% found once. On this clonotype: Its specificity is unknown. With a much larger clone just one base away, this may be a read error.

The source was CD4+ T cells sorted from PBMCs, collected 4 to 6 days after vaccination. The clonotype comes from a man aged 45-60 years who received an inactivated influenza vaccine.

The CDR3 here is CVSSLGASGGISGYNEQFF. The CDR3 DNA reads as TGTGTCAGCAGCTTGGGGGCTAGCGGGGGGATCTCCGGCTACAATGAGCAGTTCTTC. This chain connects TRBV5-6 to TRBJ2-1; 11 nucleotides agree with TRBD2. Per the germline V gene, CDR1 is SGHDT and CDR2 is YYEEEE. The CDR3 has 19 residues.